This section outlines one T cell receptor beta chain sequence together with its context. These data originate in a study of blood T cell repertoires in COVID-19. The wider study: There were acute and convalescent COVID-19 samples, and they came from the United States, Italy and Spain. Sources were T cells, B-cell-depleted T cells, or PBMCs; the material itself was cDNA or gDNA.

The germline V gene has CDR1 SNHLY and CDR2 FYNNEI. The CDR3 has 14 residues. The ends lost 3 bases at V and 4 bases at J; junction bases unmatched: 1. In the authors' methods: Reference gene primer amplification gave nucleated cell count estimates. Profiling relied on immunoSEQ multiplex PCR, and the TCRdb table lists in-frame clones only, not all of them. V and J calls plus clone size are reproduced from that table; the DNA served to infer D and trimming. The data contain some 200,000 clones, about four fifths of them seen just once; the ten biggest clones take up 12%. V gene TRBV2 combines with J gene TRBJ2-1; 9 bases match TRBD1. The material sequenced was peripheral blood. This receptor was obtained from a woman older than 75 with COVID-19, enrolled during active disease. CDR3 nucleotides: TGTGCCAGCAGTGACGGGACAGGGTACAATGAGCAGTTCTTC. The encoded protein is CASSDGTGYNEQFF.